These T cell receptor beta chains were read from a single sample in a study of T cell responses to AZD1222 COVID-19 vaccine. TCRdb's copy holds only in-frame clones and misses some; the assay was immunoSEQ multiplex PCR. The sample lists approximately 150,000 clones; approximately 91% were seen once. The sample consisted of peripheral blood, taken 28 days after the second AZD1222 dose. The receptors stem from an adult who received the AZD1222 COVID-19 vaccine. Both conserved end residues are part of each CDR3. A D gene is named only where the DNA matches it firmly. The size field is filled for only some rows; it gives once, few, many or a size class.

cdr3_nt	cdr3_aa	j_call	d_call	clone_size	v_call	cdr3_length
TGTGCCTGGAGTCCCAGTGGGGGGAATCAGCCCCAGCATTTT	CAWSPSGGNQPQHF	TRBJ1-5	-	-	TRBV30	14
TGTGCCAGCAGCCCCATCGGGGGACTAGCGGGAGGTAACACCGGGGAGCTGTTTTTT	CASSPIGGLAGGNTGELFF	TRBJ2-2	TRBD2	-	TRBV7-8	19
TGTGCCAGCAAACGGACAGGGGGCTTTACCGGGGAGCTGTTTTTT	CASKRTGGFTGELFF	TRBJ2-2	TRBD1	once	TRBV27	15
TGTGCCAGCAGCTTAGGGGGCGGAGCCTACGAGCAGTACTTC	CASSLGGGAYEQYF	TRBJ2-7	-	-	TRBV7-3	14
TGTGCCAGCTCACCGAACACCGGGACAGGGGGGTACGAGCAGTACTTC	CASSPNTGTGGYEQYF	TRBJ2-7	TRBD1	-	TRBV18	16
TGTGCCAGCAGCTTGGGGGATTACAATGAGCAGTTCTTC	CASSLGDYNEQFF	TRBJ2-1	-	few	TRBV7-8	13
TGCGCCAGCAGCTCGCAACAGGGCTCCGGCTACACCTTC	CASSSQQGSGYTF	TRBJ1-2	-	-	TRBV5-1	13
TGCAGCGTGGACCCAGCCCCGAGCTCCTACAATGAGCAGTTCTTC	CSVDPAPSSYNEQFF	TRBJ2-1	-	-	TRBV29-1	15
TGTGCCAGCACCCGAACGGGGACAGCCTACAATGAGCAGTTCTTC	CASTRTGTAYNEQFF	TRBJ2-1	TRBD1	-	TRBV25-1	15
TGTGCCAGCAGCCGGGTAGCGGGGGGAGGGACAGATACGCAGTATTTT	CASSRVAGGGTDTQYF	TRBJ2-3	TRBD2	-	TRBV7-2	16